The T cell receptor (beta chain) described here comes from a study of blood T cell repertoires in COVID-19. Across the whole study: Researchers got acute and convalescent COVID-19 samples from the United States, Italy and Spain.

Here immunoSEQ multiplex PCR was the method, and the copy in TCRdb shows in-frame clones only, minus some. The sample has about 250,000 clones, 85% seen once. Individuals aged about 18 to 89 years were recruited from about two dozen US areas. Cohort assignment relied on participant-reported clinical history. Germline CDR1 LNHNV, CDR2 YYDKDF (reference sequence). The ends lost 8 bases at V and 1 base at J; junction bases unmatched: 1. The CDR3 runs to 12 residues. This sequence was found in a woman between 50 and 59 years old with acute COVID-19. The rearrangement links TRBV15 to TRBJ1-1; 7 nucleotides line up with TRBD1. The sample was PBMCs or T cells enriched from blood (not recorded which). The DNA for the CDR3 is TGTGCCACCGGGGACAGGAACACTGAAGCTTTCTTT. Translating it yields CATGDRNTEAFF.